This TCR beta chain was identified in a study of response to subunit inactivated influenza vaccine. Study outcomes and limitations: Few new T cells, the authors suggested, are recruited by each seasonal influenza vaccination.

MiXCR, run by TCRdb on the RT-PCR reads, gives a single entry per CDR3 protein. Altogether just over 300,000 distinct CDR3 sequences are present, approximately 20% being singletons, with the ten largest covering 10%. About this clonotype itself: The antigen is undetermined.

The V segment lost 0 bases and the J segment 11 bases; nucleotides outside the gene matches: 20. Germline CDR1 is SGHRS and CDR2 is YFSETQ. This CDR3 comprises 20 residues. This specimen consisted of PBMCs from blood, obtained 21 months after vaccination. This chain connects TRBV5-1 to TRBJ2-3, with 14 bases identical to TRBD2. This TCR derives from a man aged 50 to 69 who received an inactivated influenza vaccine. CDR3 DNA: TGCGCCAGCAGCTTGGGCTTTCCGGGACTAGCGGGAGTCCCGAAACCGGAGCAGTATTTT. This encodes CASSLGFPGLAGVPKPEQYF.